The next 14 T cell receptor beta chains were all read from a single sample in a study of blood T cell repertoires in COVID-19. This table comes from immunoSEQ multiplex PCR, and its TCRdb copy is limited to in-frame clones, with some not included. The sample carries approximately 400,000 clones, around 92% recorded once. What was sequenced was peripheral blood. These receptors were obtained from a man between 35 and 55 years old with acute or convalescent COVID-19.

This sequence joins TRBV7-6 and TRBJ2-5; no definite D call. Germline assignment: CDR1 SGHVS and CDR2 FNYEAQ. The CDR3 covers 13 residues. V was pared by 5 bases and J by 5 bases, with 12 bases between. CDR3 loop: CASSPLGRETQYF. The CDR3 nucleotides are TGTGCCAGCAGCCCGCTAGGTCGCGAGACCCAGTACTTC.

This sequence joins TRBV5-1 and TRBJ2-7; maybe TRBD1 (6 bases). V lost 2 bases to trimming and J lost 2 bases, with 11 bases between them. The length of the CDR3 is 14 residues. CDR1 and CDR2 (germline): SGHRS, YFSETQ. The CDR3 here is CASSFLSGAYEQYF. In DNA form, the CDR3 reads TGCGCCAGCAGCTTTCTTTCAGGGGCCTACGAGCAGTACTTC.

This sequence joins TRBV4-3 and TRBJ2-5, with D perhaps TRBD1 (6 bases). V gave up 3 bases and J gave up 3 bases, with 17 bases separating them. This CDR3 spans 16 amino acids. Germline values: CDR1 LGHNA, CDR2 YSLEER. The CDR3 sequence is CASSQSSGTIEETQYF. The DNA of the CDR3 is TGCGCCAGCAGCCAGAGCTCCGGGACAATAGAAGAGACCCAGTACTTC.

V gene TRBV3-1 (or the pseudogene TRBV3-2) combines with J gene TRBJ2-5, with a possible D match to TRBD2 (5 bases). Germline V gene sequence: CDR1 LGHDT, CDR2 YNNKEL (reference sequence). V was pared by 6 bases and J by 4 bases, with 15 bases between. The CDR3 is 14 amino acids. CDR3 in DNA: TGTGCCAGCAGTCTTCTGACCCGGGGAGAGACCCAGTACTTC. Residues: CASSLLTRGETQYF.

The chain carries TRBV5-1 and TRBJ1-2, with a possible D match to TRBD1 (6 bases). Germline CDR1 and CDR2: SGHRS and YFSETQ. The CDR3 spans 13 residues. The ends were cut back, 0 bases at V and 6 bases at J, with 9 bases in the middle. CDR3 in DNA: TGCGCCAGCAGCTTGGACAGGGTACATGGCTACACCTTC. Its protein is CASSLDRVHGYTF.

This chain uses TRBV7-2 with TRBJ2-5, with 8 bases lining up with TRBD2. Trimming at V came to 5 bases and at J to 4 bases, leaving 9 bases not matched to a gene. Per the germline V gene, CDR1 is SGHTA and CDR2 is FQGNSA. This CDR3 is 15 amino acids long. The CDR3 nucleotides read TGTGCCAGCAGCCCGGGGACTAGGGTAGCAGAGACCCAGTACTTC. Residues: CASSPGTRVAETQYF. Full variable domain (missing parts from reference TRBV7-2 and TRBJ2-5): GAGVSQSPSNKVTEKGKDVELRCDPISGHTALYWYRQSLGQGLEFLIYFQGNSAPDKSGLPSDRFSAERTGGSVSTLTIQRTQQEDSAVYLCASSPGTRVAETQYFGPGTRLLVL.

The chain links TRBV7-3 to TRBJ1-5; possibly TRBD1 for D (5 bases). Germline V gene lookup returns CDR1 SGHTA and CDR2 FQGTGA. The CDR3 totals 17 residues. V lost 1 base to trimming and J lost 0 bases, with 13 bases between them. CDR3 coding DNA: TGTGCCAGCAGCTTAAATCCTGACAGCCATAGCAATCAGCCCCAGCATTTT. This sequence encodes CASSLNPDSHSNQPQHF.

This chain links TRBV28 with TRBJ1-2; D is ambiguous. In germline, CDR1 is MDHEN, CDR2 SYDVKM. The CDR3 extends over 12 amino acids. Trimming left V 6 bases short and J 2 bases short, with 7 bases between. As DNA, the CDR3 is TGTGCCAGCAGACCTCTAAACTATGGCTACACCTTC. Its translation is CASRPLNYGYTF.

This clone has just a few counts. The V and J genes are TRBV2 and TRBJ2-1; 12 nucleotides match TRBD2. The germline gives CDR1 SNHLY, CDR2 FYNNEI. The CDR3 covers 18 residues. V trimming: 7 bases; J trimming: 3 bases; junction bases outside the gene matches: 13. The CDR3 DNA sequence: TGTGCCAGCACTTTCAACCTTTGGACTAGCGGGGACTACAATGAGCAGTTCTTC. Residues: CASTFNLWTSGDYNEQFF.

The chain is built from TRBV7-9 and TRBJ1-3, with 8 bases identical to TRBD1. Germline values: CDR1 SEHNR, CDR2 FQNEAQ (reference sequence). The CDR3 spans 17 residues. Losses at the gene ends were 1 base for V and 0 bases for J; bases not matched to a gene: 5. Here the CDR3 reads CASSLGAGGASGNTIYF. CDR3 coding DNA: TGTGCCAGCAGCTTAGGGGCAGGGGGCGCCTCTGGAAACACCATATATTTT.

This sequence joins TRBV28 and TRBJ2-1; D is possibly TRBD2 (6 bases). Trimming removed 4 bases from V and 0 bases from J, with 19 bases in between. Germline values: CDR1 MDHEN, CDR2 SYDVKM. The CDR3 is 18 residues long. CDR3 sequence: CASSSPGSGISSYNEQFF. Here the CDR3 DNA reads TGTGCCAGCAGTTCGCCGGGTAGCGGAATTAGCTCCTACAATGAGCAGTTCTTC.

The rearrangement links TRBV27 to TRBJ2-7; TRBD2 might be the D (6 bases). Between the trimmed V and J ends, which lost 2 bases and 3 bases, there was a span of 11 bases. The CDR3 runs 14 residues. Germline CDR1 reads MNHEY; CDR2 reads SMNVEV (reference sequence). The CDR3 loop is CASSLGRSYYEQYF. CDR3 nucleotides: TGTGCCAGCAGTTTAGGGAGGAGTTACTACGAGCAGTACTTC.

In this sample, this clone turned up once. The chain recombines TRBV5-6 with TRBJ1-2; D is undetermined. The ends were cut back, 3 bases at V and 8 bases at J, with 17 bases in the middle. Looked up from germline, CDR1 is SGHDT and CDR2 is YYEEEE. This CDR3 is 14 amino acids long. CDR3 nucleotides: TGTGCCAGCAGCTCGATAGGGCGAGGGTACGGCTACACCTTC. This codes for CASSSIGRGYGYTF.

The V and J genes are TRBV2 and TRBJ2-1; TRBD1 matches at 9 bases. With 6 bases clipped from V and 5 bases from J, the junction kept 5 bases outside the gene matches. The germline gives CDR1 SNHLY, CDR2 FYNNEI. This CDR3 has 14 amino acids. The CDR3 loop reads CASSPGQGNNEQFF. The CDR3 coding sequence is TGTGCCAGCAGCCCGGGACAGGGCAACAATGAGCAGTTCTTC. The whole variable domain, remainder taken from reference TRBV2 and TRBJ2-1, is EPEVTQTPSHQVTQMGQEVILRCVPISNHLYFYWYRQILGQKVEFLVSFYNNEISEKSEIFDDQFSVERPDGSNFTLKIRSTKLEDSAMYFCASSPGQGNNEQFFGPGTRLTVL.